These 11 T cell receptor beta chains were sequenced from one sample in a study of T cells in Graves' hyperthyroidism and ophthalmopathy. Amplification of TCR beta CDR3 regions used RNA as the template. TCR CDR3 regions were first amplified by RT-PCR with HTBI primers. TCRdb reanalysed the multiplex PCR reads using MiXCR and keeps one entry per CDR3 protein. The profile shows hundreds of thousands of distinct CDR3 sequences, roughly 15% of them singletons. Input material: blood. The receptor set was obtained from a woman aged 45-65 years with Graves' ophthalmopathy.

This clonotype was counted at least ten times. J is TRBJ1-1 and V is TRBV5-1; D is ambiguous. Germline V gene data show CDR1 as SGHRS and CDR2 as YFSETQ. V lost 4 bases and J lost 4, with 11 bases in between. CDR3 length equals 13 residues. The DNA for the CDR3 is TGCGCCAGCAGCCTTGCCTTAGGCACTGAAGCTTTCTTT. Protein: CASSLALGTEAFF.

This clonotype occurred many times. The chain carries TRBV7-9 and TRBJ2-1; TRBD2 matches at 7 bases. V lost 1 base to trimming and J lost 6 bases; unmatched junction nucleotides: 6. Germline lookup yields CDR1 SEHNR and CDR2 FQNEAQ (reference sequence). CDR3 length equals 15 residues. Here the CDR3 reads CASSLGAGMVNEQFF. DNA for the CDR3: TGTGCCAGCAGCTTAGGAGCGGGGATGGTCAATGAGCAGTTCTTC. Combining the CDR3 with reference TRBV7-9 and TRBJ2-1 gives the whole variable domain DTGVSQNPRHKITKRGQNVTFRCDPISEHNRLYWYRQTLGQGPEFLTYFQNEAQLEKSRLLSDRFSAERPKGSFSTLEIQRTEQGDSAMYLCASSLGAGMVNEQFFGPGTRLTVL.

CDR3 in DNA: TGTGCCAGTAGACGGATGACTGGAAACACCATATATTTT. It specifies CASRRMTGNTIYF. The chain uses TRBV19 and TRBJ1-3; unclear D gene. There are 13 residues in the CDR3. V gave up 6 bases and J gave up 2 bases, with 8 bases separating them. In germline, CDR1 is LNHDA, CDR2 SQIVND (reference sequence).

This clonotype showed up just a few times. The CDR3 DNA sequence: TGTGCCAGCAGTTTATCGGGGAACCAATACGAGCAGTACTTC. Translation: CASSLSGNQYEQYF. The chain combines TRBV28 with TRBJ2-7, with a tentative D call TRBD2 (5 bases). This CDR3 comprises 14 residues. Germline V gene data show CDR1 as MDHEN and CDR2 as SYDVKM. The ends were cut back, 1 base at V and 4 bases at J, with 11 bases in the middle.

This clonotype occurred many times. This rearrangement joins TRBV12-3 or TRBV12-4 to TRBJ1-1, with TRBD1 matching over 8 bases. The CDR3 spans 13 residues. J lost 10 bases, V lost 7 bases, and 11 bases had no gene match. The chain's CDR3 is CASTPRTGKRAFF. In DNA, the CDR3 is TGTGCCAGCACGCCCCGGACAGGGAAGCGAGCTTTCTTT.

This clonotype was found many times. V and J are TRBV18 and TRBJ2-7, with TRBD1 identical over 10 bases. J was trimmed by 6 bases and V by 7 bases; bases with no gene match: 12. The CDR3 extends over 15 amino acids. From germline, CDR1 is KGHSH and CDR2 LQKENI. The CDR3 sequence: CASLNRDRGGREQYF. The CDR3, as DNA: TGTGCCAGCTTAAACCGGGACAGGGGAGGCCGCGAGCAGTACTTC.

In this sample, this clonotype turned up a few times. The CDR3 coding sequence is TGCGCCAGCAGCCAAAATGTTCTGATGGTGAACACTGAAGCTTTCTTT. It translates to CASSQNVLMVNTEAFF. This rearrangement joins TRBV4-1 to TRBJ1-1; D is undetermined. Germline V gene lookup returns CDR1 MGHRA and CDR2 YSYEKL. This CDR3 spans 16 amino acids. V shed 2 bases and J shed 0 bases, with 13 bases lying between them.

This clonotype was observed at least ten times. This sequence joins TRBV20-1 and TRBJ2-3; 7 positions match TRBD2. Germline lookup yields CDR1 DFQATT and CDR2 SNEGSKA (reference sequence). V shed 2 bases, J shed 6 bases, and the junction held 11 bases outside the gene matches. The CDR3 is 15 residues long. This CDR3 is CSARPPSGIGDTQYF. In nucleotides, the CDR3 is TGCAGTGCTAGACCCCCTAGCGGAATTGGGGATACGCAGTATTTT.

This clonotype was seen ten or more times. The CDR3 DNA is TGTGCCAGCAGCTTAGCGGGAGGGCCCTTTAATGAGCAGTTCTTC. It specifies CASSLAGGPFNEQFF. The rearrangement links TRBV7-8 to TRBJ2-1, with TRBD2 matching 7 bases. Germline CDR1 and CDR2: SGHVS and FQNEAQ. The CDR3 sequence is 15 residues long. J gave up 7 bases and V 0 bases, and 6 bases lay outside the gene matches.

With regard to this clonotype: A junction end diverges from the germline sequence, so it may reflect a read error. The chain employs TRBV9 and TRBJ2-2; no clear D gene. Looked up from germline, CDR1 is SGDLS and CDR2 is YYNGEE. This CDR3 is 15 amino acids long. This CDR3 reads CAGSVGTQNTGELFF. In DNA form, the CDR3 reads TGTGCCGGCAGCGTAGGCACACAGAACACCGGGGAGCTGTTTTTT.

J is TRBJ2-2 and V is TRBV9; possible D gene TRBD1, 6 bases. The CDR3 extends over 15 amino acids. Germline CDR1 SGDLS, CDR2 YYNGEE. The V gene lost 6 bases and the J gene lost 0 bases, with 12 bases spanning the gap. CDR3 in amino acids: CASTPDSSNTGELFF. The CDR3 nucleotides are TGTGCCAGCACTCCGGACAGCTCGAACACCGGGGAGCTGTTTTTT.